Shown below are 25 T cell receptor beta chains from a single sample sequenced in a study of OX40 agonist ivuxolimab in advanced cancers. Clones were read by immunoSEQ multiplex PCR, and TCRdb kept only the in-frame ones, dropping some. Here the sample spans about 99,000 clones, about 91% being singletons. Material: CD4+ or CD8+ T cells sorted from blood, obtained in a trial of the OX40 agonist ivuxolimab. The origin of the receptors is an adult with an advanced solid tumor such as melanoma, head and neck, liver or kidney cancer.

The CDR3 nucleotides are TGTGCCAGCGCGAAAGGGACAGAGGAAAATCAGCCCCAGCATTTT. Its protein is CASAKGTEENQPQHF. The chain couples TRBV6-1 to TRBJ1-5, with TRBD1 matching 7 bases. The germline V gene encodes CDR1 MNHNS and CDR2 SASEGT. CDR3 length: 15 amino acids. Trimming at V came to 8 bases and at J to 4 bases, leaving 11 bases not matched to a gene.

The rearrangement links TRBV5-4 to TRBJ1-3; D is unresolved. Germline V gene sequence: CDR1 SGHNT, CDR2 YYREEE (reference sequence). The CDR3 contains 15 residues. The ends were cut back, 2 bases at V and 0 bases at J, with 9 bases in the middle. The CDR3 DNA sequence: TGTGCCAGCAGCTTAGGCAGGACCTCTGGAAACACCATATATTTT. It encodes CASSLGRTSGNTIYF.

The V gene is TRBV9, the J gene TRBJ2-7; 11 bases agree with TRBD1. V shed 4 bases, J shed 3 bases, and the junction held 6 bases outside the gene matches. This CDR3 region has 15 residues. Germline assignment: CDR1 SGDLS and CDR2 YYNGEE. Written as DNA, the CDR3 is TGTGCCAGCAGCCCGGGACAGGGGGACTTCTACGAGCAGTACTTC. Protein product: CASSPGQGDFYEQYF.

The rearrangement uses TRBV19 and TRBJ2-1; 8 positions match TRBD1. Germline V gene data show CDR1 as LNHDA and CDR2 as SQIVND (reference sequence). V dropped 3 bases and J dropped 4; count of bases not matched to a gene: 5. The CDR3 is 15 amino acids. The CDR3, as DNA: TGTGCCAGTAGTATGGGGAACAGGGGGTACAATGAGCAGTTCTTC. This sequence encodes CASSMGNRGYNEQFF.

The genes are TRBV7-9 and TRBJ1-1; no clear D. This CDR3 has 14 amino acids. The germline CDR1 and CDR2 sequences are SEHNR and FQNEAQ (reference sequence). The V end lost 8 bases, the J end lost 0 bases, and 13 bases lay between the germline ends. The CDR3 nucleotides are TGTGCCAGCGGTTGGACGGGAATGAACACTGAAGCTTTCTTT. Residues: CASGWTGMNTEAFF.

This clone has only a few counts. J is TRBJ2-4 and V is TRBV5-4, with TRBD2 matching 10 bases. Looked up from germline, CDR1 is SGHNT and CDR2 is YYREEE (reference sequence). V was pared by 1 base and J by 4 bases, with 5 bases of the junction left unmatched. The CDR3 is made up of 16 amino acids. CDR3 coding DNA: TGTGCCAGCAGCTTGCGGACTAGCGGCCGAAAAAACATTCAGTACTTC. Amino acid sequence: CASSLRTSGRKNIQYF.

The chain recombines TRBV2 with TRBJ2-2; a weak D match, TRBD2 (7 bases). The CDR3 sequence is 15 residues long. The V and J ends lost 6 bases and 6 bases respectively, with 17 bases between them. From germline, CDR1 is SNHLY and CDR2 FYNNEI. The CDR3 reads CASRFDPGGAGELFF. The CDR3 region has the DNA TGTGCCAGCAGATTTGACCCGGGGGGCGCCGGGGAGCTGTTTTTT.

The chain combines TRBV5-4 with TRBJ2-5; 9 nucleotides align to TRBD2. The CDR3 sequence is 16 residues long. V was pared by 2 bases and J by 5 bases, with 10 bases of the junction left unmatched. From germline, CDR1 is SGHNT and CDR2 YYREEE (reference sequence). The CDR3 DNA follows: TGTGCCAGCAGCTTCGTGGGCGGGAGGGCCATGGAGACCCAGTACTTC. Its translation is CASSFVGGRAMETQYF.

The rearrangement joins TRBV18 to TRBJ2-6; no definite D call. This CDR3 spans 16 amino acids. Germline V CDR1 and CDR2: KGHSH, LQKENI. Between the trimmed V and J ends, which lost 3 bases and 2 bases, there was a span of 11 bases. The CDR3 reads CASSPNTKPGANVLTF. The DNA of the CDR3 is TGTGCCAGCTCACCGAACACAAAGCCTGGGGCCAACGTCCTGACTTTC.

This rearrangement joins TRBV18 to TRBJ2-2, with 10 bases aligning to TRBD2. The V segment lost 6 bases and the J segment 0 bases; nucleotides outside the gene matches: 10. Germline lookup yields CDR1 KGHSH and CDR2 LQKENI. This CDR3 is built from 18 residues. DNA for the CDR3: TGTGCCAGCTCCCGCGAATTTGGACTAGCGGCGAACACCGGGGAGCTGTTTTTT. This translates into CASSREFGLAANTGELFF.

This rearrangement joins TRBV10-3 to TRBJ2-7; D call uncertain. The CDR3 has 16 residues. CDR1 and CDR2 from the germline V gene are ENHRY and SYGVKD. V was clipped by 0 bases and J by 0 bases, with 12 bases between them. The CDR3 loop reads CAISESTLALSYEQYF. Here the CDR3 DNA reads TGTGCCATCAGTGAGTCGACGTTAGCTCTCTCCTACGAGCAGTACTTC.

V and J are TRBV7-2 and TRBJ2-7, with no clear D. V gave up 8 bases and J gave up 0 bases, with 8 bases separating them. Germline assignment: CDR1 SGHTA and CDR2 FQGNSA. The CDR3 has 12 residues. CDR3 DNA: TGTGCCAGCGGCCTTATCTCCTACGAGCAGTACTTC. Its protein product is CASGLISYEQYF.

The V call is TRBV7-9, the J call TRBJ1-2; 7 bases match TRBD1. The ends lost 5 bases at V and 8 bases at J; junction bases unmatched: 14. The CDR3 contains 15 residues. In germline, CDR1 is SEHNR, CDR2 FQNEAQ (reference sequence). CDR3 coding DNA: TGTGCCAGCAGCACGCTCCGGGACAGCCCCTCGGGCTACACCTTC. Translated, it gives CASSTLRDSPSGYTF.

This clone appeared once. J is TRBJ2-6 and V is TRBV7-3, with D unclear. The CDR3 sequence is 14 residues long. Germline-derived CDR1 and CDR2 are SGHTA and FQGTGA. Trimming took off 7 bases at V and 0 bases at J, with 7 bases between the two ends. In DNA, the CDR3 is TGTGCCAGCACGTCCCACTCTGGGGCCAACGTCCTGACTTTC. It encodes CASTSHSGANVLTF.

This clone has only a few counts. This chain uses TRBV7-2 with TRBJ2-2; a possible D gene is TRBD1 (7 bases). The V gene's germline CDR1 is SGHTA and CDR2 FQGNSA. This CDR3 is 17 amino acids long. V lost 7 bases and J lost 0, with 18 bases in between. CDR3 sequence: CASIQGGQSPNTGELFF. In nucleotides, the CDR3 is TGTGCCAGCATCCAGGGGGGACAGTCCCCGAACACCGGGGAGCTGTTTTTT.

V is TRBV7-8 and J is TRBJ2-7, with D perhaps assigned TRBD1 or TRBD2 (5 bases each). V lost 5 bases, J lost 1 base, and 15 bases lay in between. Germline CDR1 SGHVS, CDR2 FQNEAQ. This CDR3 comprises 15 residues. Written as DNA, the CDR3 is TGTGCCAGCAGCCTCCGAGAGGGGCCTTCCTACGAGCAGTACTTC. Translation gives CASSLREGPSYEQYF. Filled out from reference TRBV7-8 and TRBJ2-7, the complete variable domain reads GAGVSQSPRYKVAKRGQDVALRCDPISGHVSLFWYQQALGQGPEFLTYFQNEAQLDKSGLPSDRFFAERPEGSVSTLKIQRTQQEDSAVYLCASSLREGPSYEQYFGPGTRLTVT.

The chain employs TRBV27 and TRBJ2-2, with 8 bases aligning to TRBD1. There are 17 residues in the CDR3. Germline V gene sequence: CDR1 MNHEY, CDR2 SMNVEV (reference sequence). Trimming removed 10 bases from V and 4 bases from J; junction bases left unmatched: 17. The CDR3 DNA sequence: TGTGCCACCCGGGCGCGACAGGGGTCAGTGGTCACCGGGGAGCTGTTTTTT. This encodes CATRARQGSVVTGELFF.

V is TRBV5-6 and J is TRBJ2-1; D is unresolved. The CDR3 covers 14 residues. Germline V gives CDR1 SGHDT, CDR2 YYEEEE. V was pared by 0 bases and J by 8 bases, with 12 bases between. CDR3 sequence: CASSLGQRDDEQFF. For the CDR3, the DNA is TGTGCCAGCAGCTTGGGACAAAGAGATGATGAGCAGTTCTTC.

This chain connects TRBV7-2 to TRBJ2-4; TRBD2 matches 7 bases. The CDR3 has 17 amino acids. Germline loops: CDR1 SGHTA, CDR2 FQGNSA. V trimming: 5 bases; J trimming: 6 bases; junction bases outside the gene matches: 16. In DNA, the CDR3 is TGTGCCAGCAGCCCGGGGGAGGGGCGCCGTCTGGGAAACATTCAGTACTTC. Its protein is CASSPGEGRRLGNIQYF.

The chain links TRBV5-8 to TRBJ2-3; TRBD1 aligns across 8 bases. V dropped 3 bases and J dropped 0; count of bases not matched to a gene: 3. Germline CDR1 and CDR2: SGHTS and YDEGEE. The CDR3 runs 15 residues. DNA of the CDR3: TGTGCCAGCAGCTACAGGACAGGGAGCACAGATACGCAGTATTTT. It is translated as CASSYRTGSTDTQYF.

The chain combines TRBV28 with TRBJ2-7, with TRBD2 matching over 11 bases. The trim removed 6 bases at V and 12 bases at J, leaving 7 bases unmatched. The CDR3 runs to 12 residues. Germline values: CDR1 MDHEN, CDR2 SYDVKM. CDR3 sequence: CASSSLAGVRYF. CDR3 in DNA: TGTGCCAGCAGCTCACTAGCGGGAGTCAGGTACTTC.

This clone has just one count. This chain connects TRBV15 to TRBJ2-7; 9 bases agree with TRBD2. The CDR3 consists of 15 residues. V was pared by 1 base and J by 5 bases, with 6 bases of the junction left unmatched. The germline V gene has CDR1 LNHNV and CDR2 YYDKDF (reference sequence). The CDR3 loop reads CATSRADSGSHEQYF. CDR3 in DNA: TGTGCCACCAGCAGAGCGGATAGCGGGAGCCACGAGCAGTACTTC.

The chain carries TRBV4-3 and TRBJ1-6; D possibly corresponds to TRBD1 (5 bases). Germline V gene sequence: CDR1 LGHNA, CDR2 YSLEER. The CDR3 runs to 16 residues. Between the trimmed V and J ends, which lost 1 base and 7 bases, there was a span of 14 bases. The CDR3, as DNA: TGCGCCAGCAGCCAAGTTGTCGGTGGGGACAATTCACCCCTCCACTTT. The encoded protein is CASSQVVGGDNSPLHF.

This chain connects TRBV6-4 to TRBJ2-1, with D unresolved. Per the germline V gene, CDR1 is MRHNA and CDR2 is SNTAGT. V dropped 7 bases and J dropped 0 bases, with 16 bases sitting between them. The length of the CDR3 is 16 residues. The DNA for the CDR3 is TGTGCCAGCACACATCGTCTGTCCAGCTCCTACAATGAGCAGTTCTTC. Protein sequence: CASTHRLSSSYNEQFF.

This clone was counted only a few times. V usage is TRBV4-1 and J usage is TRBJ2-2; possible D gene TRBD2, 6 bases. The CDR3 is made up of 16 amino acids. Germline V gives CDR1 MGHRA, CDR2 YSYEKL. V lost 2 bases and J 7 bases, leaving 17 bases between the germline ends. DNA for the CDR3: TGCGCCAGCAGCCAAATTCCTGGAGGGCCGATCGGGGAGCTGTTTTTT. This sequence encodes CASSQIPGGPIGELFF.